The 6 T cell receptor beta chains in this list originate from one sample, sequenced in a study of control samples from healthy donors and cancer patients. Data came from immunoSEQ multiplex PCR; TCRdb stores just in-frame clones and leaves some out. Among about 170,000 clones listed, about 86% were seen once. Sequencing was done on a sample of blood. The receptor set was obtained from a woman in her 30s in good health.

Here the CDR3 reads CASSHSGVSYNEQFF. In DNA, the CDR3 is TGTGCCAGCAGCCATAGCGGGGTCTCCTACAATGAGCAGTTCTTC. The chain joins TRBV14 to TRBJ2-1; 8 bases fit TRBD2. V shed 3 bases and J 0 bases; nucleotides not matched to a gene: 1. The CDR3 has 15 residues. Germline V gives CDR1 SGHDN, CDR2 FVKESK.

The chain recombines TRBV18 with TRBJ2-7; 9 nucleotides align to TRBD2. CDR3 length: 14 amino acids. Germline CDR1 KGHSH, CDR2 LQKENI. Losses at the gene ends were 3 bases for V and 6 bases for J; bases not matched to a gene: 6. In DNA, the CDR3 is TGTGCCAGCTCACCGCTAGCGGGAAGGAGCGAGCAGTACTTC. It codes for CASSPLAGRSEQYF.

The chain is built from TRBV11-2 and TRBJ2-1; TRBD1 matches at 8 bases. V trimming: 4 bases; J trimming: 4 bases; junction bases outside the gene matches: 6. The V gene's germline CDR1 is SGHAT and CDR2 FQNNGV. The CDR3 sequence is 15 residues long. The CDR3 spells CASSSGQAVYNEQFF. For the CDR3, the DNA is TGTGCCAGCAGCTCGGGACAGGCCGTTTACAATGAGCAGTTCTTC.

The DNA for the CDR3 is TGTGCCACCAGTGACGGGGGAGGTTACGAGCAGTACTTC. Its protein is CATSDGGGYEQYF. The chain links TRBV24-1 to TRBJ2-7; D perhaps matches TRBD2 (6 bases). The V end was cut by 4 bases, the J end by 4 bases, with 10 bases between. CDR3 size: 13 residues. Germline values: CDR1 KGHDR, CDR2 SFDVKD.

As DNA, the CDR3 is TGTGCCAGCACCGACCAAGTTACAGGGTACGGCTACACCTTC. Translation: CASTDQVTGYGYTF. This sequence joins TRBV9 and TRBJ1-2; weak D call: TRBD1 (6 bases). V shed 6 bases and J shed 8 bases, with 20 bases lying between them. This CDR3 has 14 amino acids. Germline V gene sequence: CDR1 SGDLS, CDR2 YYNGEE.

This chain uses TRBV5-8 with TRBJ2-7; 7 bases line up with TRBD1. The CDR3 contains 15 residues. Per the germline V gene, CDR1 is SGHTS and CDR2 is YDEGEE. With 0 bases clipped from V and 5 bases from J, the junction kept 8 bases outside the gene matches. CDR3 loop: CASSLGVITGDEQYF. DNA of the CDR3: TGTGCCAGCAGCTTGGGTGTTATTACAGGGGACGAGCAGTACTTC. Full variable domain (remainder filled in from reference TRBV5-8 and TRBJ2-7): EAGVTQSPTHLIKTRGQQATLRCSPISGHTSVYWYQQALGLGLQFLLWYDEGEERNRGNFPPRFSGRQFPNYSSELNVNALELEDSALYLCASSLGVITGDEQYFGPGTRLTVT.